One and the same sample provided the 8 T cell receptor beta chains below, sequenced in a study of beta chain features in type 1 diabetes. Notes on the study in general: Within each of all four CD4+ subsets, Type 1 diabetes patients had TCRB CDR3s that were moderately but significantly shorter.

For these receptors, no antigen is known. Sequenced material consisted of expressed TCRB transcripts (all of the isolated RNA was reverse transcribed). TCRdb's table, derived via immunoSEQ multiplex PCR, lists solely in-frame clones and lacks some. The top ten hold around 0.52% of the sample, which has 15,000 or so clones, roughly 60% seen once. The source material was stem cell memory CD4+ T cells from blood. All receptors derive from a woman younger than 35 with type 1 diabetes.

J is TRBJ2-7 and V is TRBV7-2; D may be TRBD1 (5 bases). Germline CDR1 reads SGHTA; CDR2 reads FQGNSA. CDR3 length equals 13 residues. Between the trimmed V and J ends, which lost 8 bases and 6 bases, there was a span of 17 bases. In nucleotides, the CDR3 is TGTGCCAGCGGGCAGGGCTGGGCAGGCGAGCAGTACTTC. It translates to CASGQGWAGEQYF.

This sequence joins TRBV27 and TRBJ1-4; 7 bases are shared with TRBD1. This CDR3 has 19 residues. Germline loops: CDR1 MNHEY, CDR2 SMNVEV (reference sequence). J lost 0 bases, V lost 5 bases, and 15 bases had no gene match. The CDR3 DNA sequence: TGTGCCAGCAGTCTAAGGGGGGACAGATCCACTGCAACTAATGAAAAACTGTTTTTT. This codes for CASSLRGDRSTATNEKLFF.

The gene calls are TRBV30 and TRBJ2-5, with D possibly being TRBD2 (5 bases). CDR1 and CDR2 (germline): GTSNPN, SVGIG (reference sequence). V was trimmed by 0 bases and J by 5 bases, leaving 7 bases between them. This CDR3 is 12 amino acids long. The CDR3 DNA reads as TGTGCCTGGAGTGTACCGGGGGAGACCCAGTACTTC. Residues: CAWSVPGETQYF.

The rearrangement links TRBV2 to TRBJ2-5, with D possibly matching TRBD1 (5 bases). Per germline, CDR1 SNHLY and CDR2 FYNNEI. The CDR3 is 13 amino acids. Trimming left V 4 bases short and J 5 bases short, with 11 bases between. CDR3 residues: CASSVLGRETQYF. The CDR3 nucleotides read TGTGCCAGCAGTGTTTTGGGGCGGGAGACCCAGTACTTC.

This chain links TRBV7-2 with TRBJ2-7; 7 bases fit TRBD1. The CDR3 extends over 14 amino acids. The V and J ends lost 6 bases and 6 bases, in that order; junction bases with no gene match: 11. Germline assignment: CDR1 SGHTA and CDR2 FQGNSA. DNA for the CDR3: TGTGCCAGCAGGCAACCAGGGGGTCCTAGCGAGCAGTACTTC. Its protein is CASRQPGGPSEQYF.

J is TRBJ2-5 and V is TRBV11-2, with unresolved D. The CDR3 is 16 amino acids. Germline loops: CDR1 SGHAT, CDR2 FQNNGV. V was pared by 4 bases and J by 2 bases, with 17 bases between. CDR3 sequence (DNA): TGTGCCAGCAGCTCCTCCGCCCCGGAGTGGCAAGAGACCCAGTACTTC. Its protein is CASSSSAPEWQETQYF.

V and J are TRBV5-1 and TRBJ2-4; no firm D call. This CDR3 comprises 17 residues. V lost 4 bases and J 1 base, leaving 18 bases between the germline ends. Looked up from germline, CDR1 is SGHRS and CDR2 is YFSETQ. Here the CDR3 DNA reads TGCGCCAGCAGCCCCGTTACGGGTTTGCTGGCCAAAAACATTCAGTACTTC. The encoded protein is CASSPVTGLLAKNIQYF.

The chain carries TRBV4-2 and TRBJ2-2, with D possibly TRBD2 on 6 matching bases. Trimming took 2 bases from V and 1 from J, leaving 8 bases between them. Germline V CDR1 and CDR2: LGHNA, YNFKEQ. The length of the CDR3 is 15 residues. The CDR3 nucleotides read TGTGCCAGCAGCCAACATAGCGGGAACACCGGGGAGCTGTTTTTT. Its translation is CASSQHSGNTGELFF.